A selection of T cell receptor beta chains follows, all from one sample in a study of early T cells in non-severe SARS-CoV-2 infection. Via MiXCR, TCRdb re-called the 5' RACE reads, giving one row per CDR3 protein. Of around 21,000 distinct CDR3 sequences detected, roughly 4% appear once; the ten largest clones hold more than 1.4%. The specimen was whole blood. The source is an adult who was a healthcare worker with PCR-confirmed SARS-CoV-2 infection or an uninfected control (not recorded which). Each CDR3 is given with its conserved first and last residue. A D gene is named only where the DNA matches it firmly. Only some rows state a clone size, as once, few, many or a class for expanded clones.

J: TRBJ2-7
V: TRBV14
D: TRBD2
size: many
CDR3: CASSLIGGASYEQYF
DNA: TGTGCCAGCAGCCTGATCGGGGGGGCCAGCTACGAGCAGTACTTC

J: TRBJ2-3
V: TRBV19
D: TRBD1
size: many
CDR3: CASSVNPGTGTDTQYF
DNA: TGTGCCAGTAGTGTCAACCCCGGGACAGGGACAGATACGCAGTATTTT

J: TRBJ2-5
V: TRBV6-1
D: TRBD1
size: NA
CDR3: CASSPLTGDQETQYF
DNA: TGTGCCAGCAGCCCCTTAACAGGGGACCAAGAGACCCAGTACTTC

J: TRBJ2-3
V: TRBV11-2
D: TRBD2
size: many
CDR3: CASTSGLAGESTDTQYF
DNA: TGTGCCAGCACCTCGGGACTAGCGGGGGAGAGCACAGATACGCAGTATTTT

J: TRBJ2-3
V: TRBV2
D: TRBD2
size: few
CDR3: CASGDPRGSGDLSTDTQYF
DNA: TGTGCCAGCGGGGACCCAAGGGGTAGCGGGGATCTCAGCACAGATACGCAGTATTTT

J: TRBJ1-4
V: TRBV30
D: NA
size: few
CDR3: CAWRDGSREKLFF
DNA: TGTGCCTGGAGGGACGGATCCAGGGAAAAACTGTTTTTT

J: TRBJ2-3
V: TRBV7-2
D: TRBD2
size: many
CDR3: CASSPDWGAGTRTDTQYF
DNA: TGTGCCAGCAGCCCGGACTGGGGAGCGGGGACTCGCACAGATACGCAGTATTTT

J: TRBJ1-2
V: TRBV27
D: TRBD1
size: medium-sized
CDR3: CASSEVARTGNGYTF
DNA: TGTGCCAGCAGTGAGGTTGCGCGGACAGGGAATGGCTACACCTTC

J: TRBJ1-1
V: TRBV18
D: NA
size: few
CDR3: CASSPPGSHFSGAFF
DNA: TGTGCCAGCTCACCACCTGGCAGTCACTTCTCGGGCGCTTTCTTT

J: TRBJ1-2
V: TRBV9
D: NA
size: many
CDR3: CASSSLYGYTF
DNA: TGTGCCAGCAGCTCCCTCTATGGCTACACCTTC

J: TRBJ2-3
V: TRBV6-2/TRBV6-3
D: NA
size: NA
CDR3: CASSLGAGWTDTQYF
DNA: TGTGCCAGCAGTCTGGGGGCAGGTTGGACAGATACGCAGTATTTT

J: TRBJ1-2
V: TRBV7-9
D: NA
size: many
CDR3: CASSPLAGGDGYTF
DNA: TGTGCCAGCAGCCCACTGGCCGGGGGCGATGGCTACACCTTC

J: TRBJ1-2
V: TRBV13
D: NA
size: many
CDR3: CASSSSRGDYGYTF
DNA: TGTGCCAGCAGCTCTAGCAGGGGCGACTATGGCTACACCTTC

J: TRBJ2-5
V: TRBV20-1
D: TRBD2
size: many
CDR3: CSAVPLAVGQETQYF
DNA: TGCAGTGCGGTCCCGCTAGCGGTGGGCCAAGAGACCCAGTACTTC

J: TRBJ2-2
V: TRBV12-3/TRBV12-4
D: NA
size: NA
CDR3: CASSGTFLTGELFF
DNA: TGTGCCAGCAGCGGGACTTTCCTTACCGGGGAGCTGTTTTTT

J: TRBJ2-1
V: TRBV7-9
D: TRBD2
size: few
CDR3: CASSLPRLAGNNEQFF
DNA: TGTGCCAGCAGCTTGCCCCGACTAGCGGGGAACAATGAGCAGTTCTTC

J: TRBJ1-1
V: TRBV10-3
D: TRBD1
size: few
CDR3: CAAGTGGLGTEAFF
DNA: TGTGCCGCCGGGACAGGGGGCTTGGGCACTGAAGCTTTCTTT

J: TRBJ1-6
V: TRBV25-1
D: NA
size: many
CDR3: CASSDSWTVALHF
DNA: TGTGCCAGCAGTGATTCCTGGACAGTGGCCCTCCACTTT

J: TRBJ2-7
V: TRBV6-2/TRBV6-3
D: TRBD1
size: many
CDR3: CASTQDRGVYEQYF
DNA: TGTGCCAGCACCCAAGACAGGGGGGTCTACGAGCAGTACTTC

J: TRBJ2-5
V: TRBV12-3/TRBV12-4
D: NA
size: medium-sized
CDR3: CASSFSEGETQYF
DNA: TGTGCCAGCAGTTTCTCTGAGGGAGAGACCCAGTACTTC

J: TRBJ2-7
V: TRBV5-1
D: TRBD1
size: many
CDR3: CASRPGTGTEQYF
DNA: TGCGCCAGCAGGCCCGGGACAGGGACCGAGCAGTACTTC

J: TRBJ1-1
V: TRBV30
D: NA
size: many
CDR3: CAWSVRSVNTEAFF
DNA: TGTGCCTGGAGTGTCCGATCAGTGAACACTGAAGCTTTCTTT

J: TRBJ2-3
V: TRBV10-2
D: NA
size: medium-sized
CDR3: CASSASGWADTQYF
DNA: TGCGCCAGCAGCGCAAGCGGGTGGGCGGATACGCAGTATTTT

J: TRBJ2-7
V: TRBV5-3
D: TRBD1
size: many
CDR3: CARSGGQGLTYEQYF
DNA: TGTGCCAGAAGCGGGGGACAGGGGTTAACCTACGAGCAGTACTTC

J: TRBJ2-3
V: TRBV14
D: NA
size: few
CDR3: CASSRVQGRSDTQYF
DNA: TGTGCCAGCAGTCGCGTACAGGGACGGTCAGATACGCAGTATTTT

J: TRBJ2-6
V: TRBV30
D: NA
size: NA
CDR3: CAGTRGPNSGANVLTF
DNA: TGTGCCGGCACAAGGGGCCCGAACTCTGGGGCCAACGTCCTGACTTTC

J: TRBJ1-2
V: TRBV5-4
D: NA
size: NA
CDR3: CASSPWGGDDGYTF
DNA: TGTGCCAGCAGCCCCTGGGGGGGCGACGATGGCTACACCTTC

J: TRBJ2-7
V: TRBV20-1
D: NA
size: many
CDR3: CSARRQYEQYF
DNA: TGCAGTGCTAGACGACAATACGAGCAGTACTTC

J: TRBJ2-7
V: TRBV27
D: NA
size: few
CDR3: CASSLAGTGEQYF
DNA: TGTGCCAGCAGTTTAGCAGGAACGGGAGAGCAGTACTTC

J: TRBJ1-4
V: TRBV12-3/TRBV12-4
D: TRBD1
size: many
CDR3: CASSLASGTGGGLFF
DNA: TGTGCCAGCAGTTTAGCGAGTGGGACAGGAGGGGGTCTGTTTTTT

J: TRBJ2-5
V: TRBV18
D: NA
size: many
CDR3: CASSPSETQYF
DNA: TGTGCCAGCTCACCGTCGGAGACCCAGTACTTC

J: TRBJ2-1
V: TRBV6-1
D: NA
size: many
CDR3: CASGPWIRDGNEQFF
DNA: TGTGCCAGCGGCCCCTGGATCCGGGATGGCAATGAGCAGTTCTTC

J: TRBJ2-7
V: TRBV11-2
D: TRBD1
size: few
CDR3: CASSLDLPGGASFYEQYF
DNA: TGTGCCAGCAGCTTAGATCTGCCAGGGGGCGCTTCCTTCTACGAGCAGTACTTC

J: TRBJ2-7
V: TRBV25-1
D: NA
size: medium-sized
CDR3: CASSEGGLHYEQYF
DNA: TGTGCCAGCAGTGAGGGGGGGCTGCACTACGAGCAGTACTTC

J: TRBJ2-7
V: TRBV3-1
D: NA
size: few
CDR3: CASSQASGAESSYEQYF
DNA: TGTGCCAGCAGCCAAGCATCCGGGGCCGAGAGCTCCTACGAGCAGTACTTC

J: TRBJ1-4
V: TRBV19
D: NA
size: many
CDR3: CASGQGNEKLFF
DNA: TGTGCCAGTGGCCAGGGAAATGAAAAACTGTTTTTT

J: TRBJ1-2
V: TRBV19
D: NA
size: few
CDR3: CASSAPTLGNYGYTF
DNA: TGTGCCAGTAGTGCACCCACTCTGGGAAACTATGGCTACACCTTC

J: TRBJ2-1
V: TRBV10-3
D: NA
size: many
CDR3: CAITGSGDDEQFF
DNA: TGTGCCATCACGGGGTCAGGGGACGATGAGCAGTTCTTC

J: TRBJ2-6
V: TRBV5-4
D: NA
size: many
CDR3: CASSPPQGTYSGANVLTF
DNA: TGTGCCAGCAGCCCTCCGCAGGGTACCTACTCTGGGGCCAACGTCCTGACTTTC

J: TRBJ1-1
V: TRBV27
D: NA
size: NA
CDR3: CASSFGQTNTEAFF
DNA: TGTGCCAGCAGTTTCGGACAGACGAACACTGAAGCTTTCTTT

J: TRBJ2-5
V: TRBV7-6
D: NA
size: many
CDR3: CASSLARGAQYF
DNA: TGTGCCAGCAGCTTAGCCAGGGGGGCCCAGTACTTC